The rows below give T cell receptor beta chains drawn from one sample of a study of blood T cell repertoires in COVID-19. The assay was immunoSEQ multiplex PCR, and TCRdb's table has in-frame clones only and misses some. Altogether a few hundred thousand clones are present, more than 90% being singletons, with the ten largest covering approximately 2.6%. The material sequenced was peripheral blood. The receptors stem from a person aged 18 to 30 with COVID-19, enrolled during active disease. The CDR3 runs from the conserved cysteine through the conserved F or W. The D gene is left open where the match is weak. The size entry is marked missing in some rows and otherwise reads once, few, many or a size class.

TRBD2	NA	TRBJ2-1	TRBV5-1	TGCGCCAGCAGCCAGGGACTAGCGGGAGGGAATGAGCAGTTCTTC	CASSQGLAGGNEQFF
NA	NA	TRBJ2-1	TRBV11-2	TGTGCCAGCAGCTTGGCGCTAGTAAATGAGCAGTTCTTC	CASSLALVNEQFF
TRBD2	NA	TRBJ2-3	TRBV3-1/TRBV3-2	TGTGCCAGCAGCCACCGGGAGGGCACAGATACGCAGTATTTT	CASSHREGTDTQYF
NA	NA	TRBJ2-7	TRBV28	TGTGCCAGCAGTTTAAATCTTGAGGCCGGGAACAACGAGCAGTACTTC	CASSLNLEAGNNEQYF
TRBD1	NA	TRBJ1-2	TRBV5-6	TGTGCCAGCAGCCCAACGACCTGGGACAGGGCAATTATTGGCTATGGCTACACCTTC	CASSPTTWDRAIIGYGYTF
TRBD1	NA	TRBJ2-1	TRBV5-6	TGTGCCAGCAGCTCCGGGACAGGGTTCAGCCATGAGCAGTTCTTC	CASSSGTGFSHEQFF
TRBD1	NA	TRBJ2-7	TRBV7-9	TGTGCCAGCAGCGTCGTCAAACAGGGGAACGAGCAGTACTTC	CASSVVKQGNEQYF
TRBD1	NA	TRBJ2-7	TRBV19	TGTGCCAGTAGTCCCCAGGGGGCCTCCTACGAGCAGTACTTC	CASSPQGASYEQYF
NA	NA	TRBJ1-5	TRBV18	TGTGCCAGCTCACAAGACCCCGCGGTGGGCAATCAGCCCCAGCATTTT	CASSQDPAVGNQPQHF
NA	few	TRBJ2-2	TRBV5-1	TGCGCCAGCAGCCCCCATCGGGAAACCGGGGAGCTGTTTTTT	CASSPHRETGELFF
TRBD1	NA	TRBJ2-1	TRBV7-2	TGTGCCAGCAGCAGCTTGTGGACAGGTTCCAATGAGCAGTTCTTC	CASSSLWTGSNEQFF
NA	NA	TRBJ1-4	TRBV28	TGTGCCAGCGGGGCAGGGGCTAATGAAAAACTGTTTTTT	CASGAGANEKLFF
NA	NA	TRBJ1-4	TRBV2	TGTGCCAGCAGTTGGTTGGAGGCAACTAATGAAAAACTGTTTTTT	CASSWLEATNEKLFF
NA	NA	TRBJ1-4	TRBV28	TGTGCCAGCAGCCTCGCGGCAGTTGATGAAAAACTGTTTTTT	CASSLAAVDEKLFF
TRBD1	few	TRBJ1-3	TRBV7-6	TGTGCCAGCAGCAGTCCGGGACAGGACTCTGGAAACACCATATATTTT	CASSSPGQDSGNTIYF
NA	NA	TRBJ2-1	TRBV20-1	TGCAGTGCTAGCTTCGATGAGCAGTTCTTC	CSASFDEQFF
NA	NA	TRBJ2-7	TRBV4-1	TGCGCCAGCAGCTTGGGCCCCTCATACGAGCAGTACTTC	CASSLGPSYEQYF
TRBD1	NA	TRBJ2-1	TRBV6-2/TRBV6-3	TGTGCCAGCAGTTCCAGACAGGGGCTTGAGCAGTTCTTC	CASSSRQGLEQFF
NA	once	TRBJ1-2	TRBV2	TGTGCCAGCATACCACGACAGGCGGAGGGCTACACCTTC	CASIPRQAEGYTF
NA	once	TRBJ2-1	TRBV4-1	TGCGCCAGCAGCCAAGAGAGGAAGGCGGGGCGGGCCAATGAGCAGTTCTTC	CASSQERKAGRANEQFF
NA	NA	TRBJ1-1	TRBV7-9	TGTGCCAGCAGCTTCCAGGGATACCTGATGAACACTGAAGCTTTCTTT	CASSFQGYLMNTEAFF
TRBD1	NA	TRBJ1-2	TRBV5-1	TGCGCCAGCAGCGGACCGGGACAGGGTTCCGACGGCTACACCTTC	CASSGPGQGSDGYTF
TRBD2	once	TRBJ2-1	TRBV5-6	TGTGCCAGCAGCTTGGGACTAGCGGGAGAAAATGAGCAGTTCTTC	CASSLGLAGENEQFF
TRBD1	NA	TRBJ1-1	TRBV19	TGTGCCACCGTACAAAACAGGGGCGGGTTCCAAGCTTTCTTT	CATVQNRGGFQAFF
TRBD1	once	TRBJ2-5	TRBV6-5	TGTGCCAGCAGTACCGGGACAGGGGAAGAGACCCAGTACTTC	CASSTGTGEETQYF
NA	NA	TRBJ2-6	TRBV5-1	TGCGCCAGTTACTCTGGGGCCAACGTCCTGACTTTC	CASYSGANVLTF
NA	NA	TRBJ1-1	TRBV3-1/TRBV3-2	TGTGCCAGCAGCCCGAGACAGGAGTGGACTGAAGCTTTCTTT	CASSPRQEWTEAFF
TRBD1	NA	TRBJ1-3	TRBV2	TGTGCCAGCAGTTTGGACAGGGGGCGAGGAAACACCATATATTTT	CASSLDRGRGNTIYF
NA	NA	TRBJ1-1	TRBV28	TGTGCCAGCAGTTTAGTTTTCGGGACGGGGGTCACTGAAGCTTTCTTT	CASSLVFGTGVTEAFF
TRBD2	NA	TRBJ2-1	TRBV11-2	TGTGCCAGCAGCTTAGGGACTAGCGGGAGAATTGAGCAGTTCTTC	CASSLGTSGRIEQFF
NA	NA	TRBJ2-1	TRBV7-9	TGTGCCAGCAGCCCCGAGCGAGGGCCCCCTTACAATGAGCAGTTCTTC	CASSPERGPPYNEQFF
NA	NA	TRBJ2-7	TRBV28	TGTGCCAGCAGCCCCGGACTGGAGCTGGCCGAGCAGTACTTC	CASSPGLELAEQYF
NA	NA	TRBJ1-1	TRBV27	TGTGCCAGCAGTTTATACAGGAACACTGAAGCTTTCTTT	CASSLYRNTEAFF
TRBD2	NA	TRBJ2-2	TRBV3-1/TRBV3-2	TGTGCCAGCAGCCTTGGACTAGCGGGGTACGACCGGGAGCTGTTTTTT	CASSLGLAGYDRELFF
NA	NA	TRBJ2-2	TRBV9	TGTGCCAGCAGCATTACCGGGACTTACGGCGGGGAGCTGTTTTTT	CASSITGTYGGELFF
TRBD1	NA	TRBJ2-7	TRBV27	TGTGCCAGCAGCCCCCGACAGGGGAGTCTCGAGCAGTACTTC	CASSPRQGSLEQYF
NA	NA	TRBJ2-5	TRBV6-6	TGTGCCAGCAGCTCGGGGGAGACCCAGTACTTC	CASSSGETQYF
TRBD1	NA	TRBJ1-5	TRBV2	TGTGCCAGCAGAGGGGACAGGGGTCAGCCCCAGCATTTT	CASRGDRGQPQHF
TRBD1	NA	TRBJ2-3	TRBV10-3	TGTGCCATCAGCCCTCGACAGGGTGCGACAGATACGCAGTATTTT	CAISPRQGATDTQYF
NA	NA	TRBJ2-6	TRBV5-6	TGTGCCAGCTCTTTGAGGGGACTTCGCTCTGGGGCCAACGTCCTGACTTTC	CASSLRGLRSGANVLTF
TRBD2	NA	TRBJ2-7	TRBV2	TGTGCCAGCGGGGGACTACCTTACGAGCAGTACTTC	CASGGLPYEQYF
NA	NA	TRBJ2-1	TRBV10-1	TGCGCCAGACAGGGACAGACTAGCTCCTACAATGAGCAGTTCTTC	CARQGQTSSYNEQFF
TRBD2	NA	TRBJ2-3	TRBV30	TGTGCCTGGAGTGACCTGGAGAGGCGGGAGAGTATTACTAGCACAGATACGCAGTATTTT	CAWSDLERRESITSTDTQYF
NA	NA	TRBJ2-7	TRBV6-5	TGTGCCAGCAGTTACTCTTTGCCAGGAGAGCAGTACTTC	CASSYSLPGEQYF
NA	NA	TRBJ2-7	TRBV28	TGTGCCAGCAGTTTTAGCGGAACCTTCTCCTACGAGCAGTACTTC	CASSFSGTFSYEQYF
TRBD2	NA	TRBJ2-3	TRBV6-2/TRBV6-3	TGTGCCAGCAACCCCTCAGGGCTAGCGGGAGCAAGAGATACGCAGTATTTT	CASNPSGLAGARDTQYF
NA	NA	TRBJ1-1	TRBV27	TGTGCCAGCAGTCTGAATAGCCTTATGGCTGAAGCTTTCTTT	CASSLNSLMAEAFF
NA	NA	TRBJ1-2	TRBV27	TGTGCCAGCAGTCCCACAGCTTCTCAGGGCGCCTATGGCTACACCTTC	CASSPTASQGAYGYTF
NA	NA	TRBJ2-3	TRBV10-3	TGTGCCATCAGTGGGGGGCTAGCTGTGGCGGTGAGCACAGATACGCAGTATTTT	CAISGGLAVAVSTDTQYF
NA	NA	TRBJ1-5	TRBV7-2	TGTGCCAGCAGCTTAGCAGGGACAAGCAATCAGCCCCAGCATTTT	CASSLAGTSNQPQHF
TRBD1	NA	TRBJ2-3	TRBV11-2	TGTGCCAGCAGTAGAACAGGGGCAGATACGCAGTATTTT	CASSRTGADTQYF
NA	NA	TRBJ1-4	TRBV6-1	TGTGCCAGCAGTGAAGCTAGGGGGATGCTACTGTTTTTT	CASSEARGMLLFF
NA	few	TRBJ1-1	TRBV24-1	TGTGCCACCAGTGATTCCGCAGTGGCGAACACTGAAGCTTTCTTT	CATSDSAVANTEAFF
NA	NA	TRBJ2-1	TRBV4-1	TGCGCCAGCAGCCCCCGACAGGCCAAGTCTAATGAGCAGTTCTTC	CASSPRQAKSNEQFF
TRBD1	NA	TRBJ2-7	TRBV2	TGTGCCAGCAGTGTGGACAGGGGACGCTACGAGCAGTACTTC	CASSVDRGRYEQYF